Shown below are 26 T cell receptor beta chains from a single sample sequenced in a study of blood T cell repertoires in COVID-19. Clones were read by immunoSEQ multiplex PCR, and TCRdb kept only the in-frame ones, dropping some. The sample holds about 220,000 clones, 80% seen once. Sequencing was done on a sample of peripheral blood. All receptors come from a woman between 70 and 85 years old with acute or convalescent COVID-19.

The chain employs TRBV27 and TRBJ2-2; TRBD1 might be the D (5 bases). V was shortened by 3 bases and J by 1 base, with 9 bases between the two germline ends. CDR1 is MNHEY and CDR2 is SMNVEV in the germline V gene (reference sequence). CDR3 size: 15 residues. The CDR3 sequence is CASSLFGQNTGELFF. The CDR3 DNA is TGTGCCAGCAGTTTGTTCGGACAGAACACCGGGGAGCTGTTTTTT.

The chain carries TRBV7-2 and TRBJ1-6; 7 bases map to TRBD1. CDR1 SGHTA and CDR2 FQGNSA come from the germline V gene. CDR3 size: 17 residues. V shed 1 base and J 7 bases; nucleotides not matched to a gene: 10. CDR3 DNA sequence: TGTGCCAGCAGCTTAGGACAGGGCTCGGATAAGAATTCACCCCTCCACTTT. Amino acid sequence: CASSLGQGSDKNSPLHF.

This clone was recorded at least ten times. This rearrangement joins TRBV13 to TRBJ2-7; D may be TRBD2 (6 bases). Per the germline V gene, CDR1 is PRHDT and CDR2 is FYEKMQ (reference sequence). V was trimmed by 4 bases and J by 2 bases, leaving 15 bases between them. The CDR3 length is 15 residues. CDR3 nucleotides: TGTGCCAGCAGCTCTTCCCGGGACTTCGCCTACGAGCAGTACTTC. Encoded protein: CASSSSRDFAYEQYF.

The chain's CDR3 is CASSSDRDPPYNEQFF. CDR3 nucleotides: TGTGCCAGTAGTAGCGACAGGGATCCTCCCTACAATGAGCAGTTCTTC. The V and J genes are TRBV19 and TRBJ2-1, with 7 bases fitting TRBD1. Germline V gene lookup returns CDR1 LNHDA and CDR2 SQIVND (reference sequence). V trimming: 4 bases; J trimming: 2 bases; junction bases outside the gene matches: 8. This CDR3 has 16 residues.

The chain is built from TRBV24-1 and TRBJ2-3, with unresolved D. The CDR3 contains 14 residues. The V gene lost 3 bases and the J gene lost 4 bases, with 10 bases spanning the gap. CDR1 and CDR2 from the germline V gene are KGHDR and SFDVKD. This chain's CDR3 is CATSDDSKADTQYF. DNA of the CDR3: TGTGCCACCAGTGATGACTCAAAAGCAGATACGCAGTATTTT.

V and J are TRBV27 and TRBJ2-7, with TRBD1 identical over 10 bases. The CDR3 consists of 14 residues. Losses at the gene ends were 8 bases for V and 5 bases for J; bases not matched to a gene: 9. CDR1 and CDR2 (germline): MNHEY, SMNVEV (reference sequence). The CDR3: CASWAGTGAHEQYF. The DNA of the CDR3 is TGTGCCAGCTGGGCCGGGACAGGGGCCCACGAGCAGTACTTC.

V and J are TRBV24-1 and TRBJ2-1, with 10 positions matching TRBD1. This CDR3 has 14 residues. The J segment lost 7 bases and the V segment lost 6 bases, leaving 5 bases of the junction unmatched. CDR1 and CDR2 (germline): KGHDR, SFDVKD. CDR3 nucleotide sequence: TGTGCCACCAGTAATAGGGACAGGGGAAATGAGCAGTTCTTC. Translation: CATSNRDRGNEQFF.

This sequence joins TRBV18 and TRBJ1-5, with D maybe TRBD1 (6 bases). Looked up from germline, CDR1 is KGHSH and CDR2 is LQKENI. V lost 3 bases, J lost 0 bases, and 15 bases lay in between. This CDR3 contains 17 residues. In DNA form, the CDR3 reads TGTGCCAGCTCACCTGGACAGACATCGGGTAGCAATCAGCCCCAGCATTTT. Translating gives CASSPGQTSGSNQPQHF.

This chain joins TRBV11-2 and TRBJ2-3, with 12 nucleotides matching TRBD2. The germline gives CDR1 SGHAT, CDR2 FQNNGV. The V segment lost 4 bases and the J segment 9 bases; nucleotides outside the gene matches: 5. The CDR3 length is 14 residues. The CDR3 loop is CASSSLAGGPTQYF. The CDR3 coding sequence is TGTGCCAGCAGCTCTCTAGCGGGGGGGCCGACGCAGTATTTT.

The chain recombines TRBV3-1 (or the pseudogene TRBV3-2) with TRBJ2-1; TRBD1 might be the D (6 bases). This CDR3 comprises 15 residues. Trimming removed 4 bases from V and 5 bases from J, with 15 bases in between. Germline V lookup: CDR1 LGHDT, CDR2 YNNKEL (reference sequence). The CDR3 coding sequence is TGTGCCAGCAGCCTTCGACAGGTGCAAAACAATGAGCAGTTCTTC. Residues: CASSLRQVQNNEQFF.

V usage is TRBV6-1 and J usage is TRBJ2-1, with unresolved D. Germline-derived CDR1 and CDR2 are MNHNS and SASEGT. The V gene lost 2 bases and the J gene lost 9 bases, with 14 bases spanning the gap. The CDR3 covers 14 residues. CDR3 bases: TGTGCCAGCAGTGAAAGTAGCCTCATAGGTGAGCAGTTCTTC. Its protein is CASSESSLIGEQFF.

V usage is TRBV18 and J usage is TRBJ2-1, with 9 bases fitting TRBD2. Germline V gene data show CDR1 as KGHSH and CDR2 as LQKENI. The length of the CDR3 is 15 residues. The V and J ends lost 1 base and 6 bases, in that order; junction bases with no gene match: 4. In DNA, the CDR3 is TGTGCCAGCTCACCACGCCAAGCGGGGGGCAATGAGCAGTTCTTC. This gives the protein CASSPRQAGGNEQFF.

The genes are TRBV12-3 or TRBV12-4 and TRBJ2-7; 7 bases fit TRBD2. The trim removed 6 bases at V and 9 bases at J, leaving 8 bases unmatched. The CDR3 spans 12 residues. In DNA, the CDR3 is TGTGCCAGCAGCCCAGCTAGCGGAGTGCAGTACTTC. This encodes CASSPASGVQYF.

The DNA for the CDR3 is TGTGCCAGCAGTTCCCAGGGAAGGACTGAAGCTTTCTTT. This sequence encodes CASSSQGRTEAFF. The chain uses TRBV28 and TRBJ1-1; D perhaps matches TRBD1 (5 bases). The germline V gene encodes CDR1 MDHEN and CDR2 SYDVKM. This CDR3 has 13 amino acids. V was trimmed by 4 bases and J by 5 bases, leaving 11 bases between them.

The gene calls are TRBV24-1 and TRBJ1-1; D perhaps matches TRBD1 (5 bases). There are 16 residues in the CDR3. V gave up 7 bases and J gave up 3 bases, with 20 bases separating them. The V gene's germline CDR1 is KGHDR and CDR2 SFDVKD. CDR3 residues: CATSSGIGLWDTEAFF. The CDR3 DNA is TGTGCCACCAGCTCAGGGATAGGTCTGTGGGACACTGAAGCTTTCTTT.

CDR3: CAWSAGGTGGQHF. The CDR3 DNA reads as TGTGCCTGGAGTGCCGGGGGGACAGGGGGCCAGCATTTT. This chain connects TRBV30 to TRBJ1-5; 11 bases fit TRBD1. Germline V gene lookup returns CDR1 GTSNPN and CDR2 SVGIG (reference sequence). V lost 1 base, J lost 12 bases, and 5 bases stayed unmatched. This CDR3 spans 13 amino acids. The full variable domain, with the rest looked up from reference TRBV30 and TRBJ1-5, is SQTIHQWPATLVQPVGSPLSLECTVEGTSNPNLYWYRQAAGRGLQLLFYSVGIGQISSEVPQNLSASRPQDRQFILSSKKLLLSDSGFYLCAWSAGGTGGQHFGDGTRLSIL.

The genes are TRBV6-6 and TRBJ1-2; tentatively, D is TRBD1 (5 bases). The ends were cut back, 7 bases at V and 2 bases at J, with 17 bases in the middle. The length of the CDR3 is 15 residues. Per germline, CDR1 MNHNY and CDR2 SVGAGI (reference sequence). The DNA for the CDR3 is TGTGCCAGCACCGACAGAGTCGACGGGAACTATGGCTACACCTTC. Translated: CASTDRVDGNYGYTF.

The CDR3 DNA is TGTGCCAGCAGCTCAAGGGAGTCACTTGGGGCCAACGTCCTGACTTTC. Its protein is CASSSRESLGANVLTF. This sequence joins TRBV7-2 and TRBJ2-6, with a possible D match to TRBD2 (5 bases). This CDR3 has 16 residues. Trimming removed 4 bases at V and 3 bases at J, with 13 bases between. In germline, CDR1 is SGHTA, CDR2 FQGNSA.

The count of this clone is one. The J gene is TRBJ1-1, the V gene TRBV7-9; D is perhaps TRBD1 (6 bases). Trimming took 6 bases from V and 0 from J, leaving 11 bases between them. Germline V gives CDR1 SEHNR, CDR2 FQNEAQ (reference sequence). The CDR3 spans 14 residues. DNA for the CDR3: TGTGCCAGCAGGAGACGGGACATGAACACTGAAGCTTTCTTT. Translated, it gives CASRRRDMNTEAFF.

This chain connects TRBV30 to TRBJ1-2; TRBD1 is a possible D gene (5 bases). The V end lost 6 bases, the J end lost 8 bases, and 13 bases lay between the germline ends. CDR1 and CDR2 (germline): GTSNPN, SVGIG (reference sequence). The CDR3 is 11 residues long. The CDR3 sequence: CACQTGVGYTF. CDR3 in DNA: TGTGCCTGCCAAACGGGGGTGGGCTACACCTTC.

The chain uses TRBV29-1 and TRBJ2-3, with D possibly TRBD1 on 6 matching bases. The CDR3 sequence is 13 residues long. V dropped 4 bases and J dropped 0 bases, with 8 bases sitting between them. The V gene's germline CDR1 is SQVTM and CDR2 ANQGSEA. CDR3 DNA: TGCAGCGTTGTCAGGGGAAGCACAGATACGCAGTATTTT. This sequence encodes CSVVRGSTDTQYF.

The chain recombines TRBV27 with TRBJ2-3; D remains unclear. The CDR3 sequence is 12 residues long. V was trimmed by 8 bases and J by 1 base, leaving 7 bases between them. Germline V CDR1 and CDR2: MNHEY, SMNVEV (reference sequence). CDR3 sequence: CASSKRTDTQYF. The CDR3 DNA sequence: TGTGCCAGCTCGAAGCGCACAGATACGCAGTATTTT.

The V gene is TRBV7-2, the J gene TRBJ2-5; 9 bases line up with TRBD2. This CDR3 comprises 16 residues. Germline CDR1 SGHTA, CDR2 FQGNSA. V shed 3 bases, J shed 5 bases, and the junction held 10 bases outside the gene matches. This CDR3 is CASSFSTGTSYETQYF. Here the CDR3 DNA reads TGTGCCAGCAGCTTCAGTACCGGGACTAGCTATGAGACCCAGTACTTC.

The V and J genes are TRBV18 and TRBJ1-5; 7 bases line up with TRBD1. Germline-derived CDR1 and CDR2 are KGHSH and LQKENI. J was trimmed by 0 bases and V by 6 bases; bases with no gene match: 8. The CDR3 has 16 amino acids. CDR3 region: CASSSTGAGSNQPQHF. In DNA, the CDR3 is TGTGCCAGCTCGTCTACAGGGGCCGGTAGCAATCAGCCCCAGCATTTT. The full variable domain, with the rest looked up from reference TRBV18 and TRBJ1-5, is NAGVMQNPRHLVRRRGQEARLRCSPMKGHSHVYWYRQLPEEGLKFMVYLQKENIIDESGMPKERFSAEFPKEGPSILRIQQVVRGDSAAYFCASSSTGAGSNQPQHFGDGTRLSIL.

CDR3 protein: CASSLAAGGRNEQFF. CDR3 DNA sequence: TGTGCCAGCAGCTTAGCAGCGGGGGGGAGAAATGAGCAGTTCTTC. The chain recombines TRBV7-9 with TRBJ2-1; 10 bases map to TRBD2. V trimming: 0 bases; J trimming: 7 bases; junction bases outside the gene matches: 3. Germline loops: CDR1 SEHNR, CDR2 FQNEAQ (reference sequence). The CDR3 is 15 residues long.

The chain has TRBV6-5 and TRBJ2-5; D is perhaps TRBD2 (7 bases). CDR3 length: 14 residues. Trimming took 8 bases from V and 5 from J, leaving 18 bases between them. In germline, CDR1 is MNHEY, CDR2 SVGAGI. CDR3: CASSRGGMEETQYF. CDR3 nucleotides: TGTGCCAGCTCGAGGGGGGGGATGGAGGAGACCCAGTACTTC.